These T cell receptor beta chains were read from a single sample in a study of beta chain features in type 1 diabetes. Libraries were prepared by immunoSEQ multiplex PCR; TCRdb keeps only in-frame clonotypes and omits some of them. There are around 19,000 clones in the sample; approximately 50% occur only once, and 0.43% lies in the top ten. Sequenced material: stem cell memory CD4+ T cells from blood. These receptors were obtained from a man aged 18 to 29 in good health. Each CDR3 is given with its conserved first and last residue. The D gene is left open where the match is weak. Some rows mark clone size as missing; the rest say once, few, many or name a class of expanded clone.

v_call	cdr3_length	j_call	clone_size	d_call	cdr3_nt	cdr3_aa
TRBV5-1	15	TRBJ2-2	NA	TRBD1	TGCGCCAGCAGCCCACAGGGGGCGCAGGGCGGGGAGCTGTTTTTT	CASSPQGAQGGELFF
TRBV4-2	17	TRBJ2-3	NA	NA	TGTGCCAGCAGCCAAGGATTCGTGGGAGTGTACACAGATACGCAGTATTTT	CASSQGFVGVYTDTQYF
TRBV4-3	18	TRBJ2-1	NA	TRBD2	TGCGCCAGCAGCCAAGAGGATGGGGGACTAGCGGGATTGAGTGAGCAGTTCTTC	CASSQEDGGLAGLSEQFF
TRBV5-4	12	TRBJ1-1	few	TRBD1	TGTGCCAGCAGCCGAGGGGACAGTGAAGCTTTCTTT	CASSRGDSEAFF
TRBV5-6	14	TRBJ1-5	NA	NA	TGTGCCAGCACCGACAGCTTTAGCAATCAGCCCCAGCATTTT	CASTDSFSNQPQHF
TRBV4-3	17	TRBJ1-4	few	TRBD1	TGCGCCAGCAGCCAAGCTATGCCGGGACAGGGCGGTGAAAAACTGTTTTTT	CASSQAMPGQGGEKLFF
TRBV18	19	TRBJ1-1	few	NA	TGTGCCAGCTCACTGCTATACTTAACCACAGGGAGCAAGGGCACTGAAGCTTTCTTT	CASSLLYLTTGSKGTEAFF
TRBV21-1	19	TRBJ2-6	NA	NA	TGTGCCAGCAGCGGACCGGGACAGGGTTTCCTCTCTGGGGCCAACGTCCTGACTTTC	CASSGPGQGFLSGANVLTF
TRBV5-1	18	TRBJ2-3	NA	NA	TGCGCCAGCAGCGTCGAATTTTCACCAGGGTCTAGCACAGATACGCAGTATTTT	CASSVEFSPGSSTDTQYF
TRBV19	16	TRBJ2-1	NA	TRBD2	TGTGCCAGTAGTCCGCACGGGACTAGCGGATACAATGAGCAGTTCTTC	CASSPHGTSGYNEQFF
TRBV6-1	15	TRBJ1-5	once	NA	TGTGCCAGCAGGGCGGGAGGAGGGGGCAATCAGCCCCAGCATTTT	CASRAGGGGNQPQHF
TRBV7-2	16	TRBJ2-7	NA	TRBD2	TGTGCCAGCAGCTTAGAGTCGACTAGCGGGTATTACGAGCAGTACTTC	CASSLESTSGYYEQYF
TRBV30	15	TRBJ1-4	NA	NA	TGTGCCTGGAGTATGATGGGGCAGTTTAATGAAAAACTGTTTTTT	CAWSMMGQFNEKLFF
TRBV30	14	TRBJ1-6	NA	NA	TGTGCCTGGAGTGTAGGGCAGGGAGGTTCACCCCTCCACTTT	CAWSVGQGGSPLHF
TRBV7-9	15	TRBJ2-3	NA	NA	TGTGCCAGCAGCTTAAGGGCGACAGGCACAGATACGCAGTATTTT	CASSLRATGTDTQYF
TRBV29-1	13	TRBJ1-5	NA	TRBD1	TGCAGCGTTGGACAGGGGAGCAATCAGCCCCAGCATTTT	CSVGQGSNQPQHF
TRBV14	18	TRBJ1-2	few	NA	TGTGCCAGCAGCCCTATATACGGGTCTCTCTACTCTAACTATGGCTACACCTTC	CASSPIYGSLYSNYGYTF
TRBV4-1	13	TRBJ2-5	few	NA	TGCGCCAGCAGCCGCTCCTTGCGGGAGACCCAGTACTTC	CASSRSLRETQYF
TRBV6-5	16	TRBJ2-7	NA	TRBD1	TGTGCCAGCAGTTACTCCGGGACAGGGTTGAGGTACGAGCAGTACTTC	CASSYSGTGLRYEQYF
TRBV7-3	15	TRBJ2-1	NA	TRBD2	TGTGCCAGCAGCTCAGGGACTAGCGGGGGGGTGGGGCAGTTCTTC	CASSSGTSGGVGQFF
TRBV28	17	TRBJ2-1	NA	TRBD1	TGTGCCAGCAGTTTCATCTCTCCACAGGGGACACAGCATGAGCAGTTCTTC	CASSFISPQGTQHEQFF
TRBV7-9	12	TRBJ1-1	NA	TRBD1	TGTGCCAGCAGCTCGGCGACAGGGAGGGCTTTCTTT	CASSSATGRAFF
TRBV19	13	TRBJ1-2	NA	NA	TGTGCCAGGGGAAAGGCAGGGTTGTATGGCTACACCTTC	CARGKAGLYGYTF
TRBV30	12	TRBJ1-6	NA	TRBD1	TGTGCCTGGCAACTGGGACAGCAACCCCTCCACTTT	CAWQLGQQPLHF
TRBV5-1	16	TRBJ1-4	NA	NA	TGCGCCAGCAGCCTCCCCTTGGGCAGGGGTAATGAAAAACTGTTTTTT	CASSLPLGRGNEKLFF
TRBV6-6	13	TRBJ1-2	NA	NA	TGTGCCAGCACCACGGGAGAGTACTATGGCTACACCTTC	CASTTGEYYGYTF
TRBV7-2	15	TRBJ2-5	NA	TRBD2	TGTGCCAGCAGCTTAGGTAGCGGGAACCAAGAGACCCAGTACTTC	CASSLGSGNQETQYF
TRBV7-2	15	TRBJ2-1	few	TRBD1	TGTGCCAGCAGCTCCCGGGACAGGGTCTACCATGAGCAGTTCTTC	CASSSRDRVYHEQFF
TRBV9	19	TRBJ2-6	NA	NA	TGTGCCAGCAGCGTAGTTTTCAGGGGCGAAAGCTCTGGGGCCAACGTCCTGACTTTC	CASSVVFRGESSGANVLTF
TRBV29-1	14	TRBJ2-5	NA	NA	TGCAGCGTTAACGGAGCCTACCGGCTAGAGACCCAGTACTTC	CSVNGAYRLETQYF